The rows below give T cell receptor beta chains drawn from one sample of a study of human T cells and chemical hapten exposure. In TCRdb, the RACE reads were re-called with MiXCR into one record per CDR3 protein. The table has 300,000 to 450,000 distinct CDR3 sequences, approximately 5% seen once; the top ten hold 2% to 3%. Sequenced material: whole blood, taken in connection with sensitization to the hapten diphenylcyclopropenone (DPC). These receptors all come from a woman between 45 and 65 years old with alopecia areata. Some clones in this sample may be carry-over from other donors' samples. The CDR3 runs from the conserved cysteine through the conserved F or W. A D gene is named only where the DNA matches it firmly. Size is stated for part of the rows, as once, few or many counts, or as a class when the clone is expanded.

J gene: TRBJ2-7; clone size: many; D gene: NA; V gene: TRBV12-3/TRBV12-4; CDR3 protein: CASSLQSYEQYF; CDR3 DNA: TGTGCCAGCAGTTTGCAGAGCTACGAGCAGTACTTC
J gene: TRBJ1-2; clone size: few; D gene: NA; V gene: TRBV6-5; CDR3 protein: CASSYTSLDTYGYTF; CDR3 DNA: TGTGCCAGCAGTTACACCTCCCTAGACACTTATGGCTACACCTTC
J gene: TRBJ2-3; clone size: many; D gene: NA; V gene: TRBV5-1; CDR3 protein: CASSLAGHETDTQYF; CDR3 DNA: TGCGCCAGCAGCTTAGCGGGACACGAAACAGATACGCAGTATTTT
J gene: TRBJ1-1; clone size: many; D gene: NA; V gene: TRBV27; CDR3 protein: CASSFRDGTEAFF; CDR3 DNA: TGTGCCAGCAGTTTCCGGGACGGTACTGAAGCTTTCTTT
J gene: TRBJ1-1; clone size: NA; D gene: NA; V gene: TRBV6-2/TRBV6-3; CDR3 protein: CASSEGRPGSTEAFF; CDR3 DNA: TGTGCCAGCAGTGAGGGCCGCCCCGGGAGCACTGAAGCTTTCTTT
J gene: TRBJ2-1; clone size: many; D gene: NA; V gene: TRBV3-1; CDR3 protein: CASSPKVAREQFF; CDR3 DNA: TGTGCCAGCAGCCCCAAGGTAGCGAGGGAGCAGTTCTTC
J gene: TRBJ2-7; clone size: NA; D gene: NA; V gene: TRBV20-1; CDR3 protein: CSARDMTGSYEQYF; CDR3 DNA: TGCAGTGCTAGAGATATGACGGGTTCCTACGAGCAGTACTTC
J gene: TRBJ1-1; clone size: many; D gene: NA; V gene: TRBV2; CDR3 protein: CASISSIEAFF; CDR3 DNA: TGTGCCAGCATCTCTTCAATTGAAGCTTTCTTT
J gene: TRBJ1-3; clone size: NA; D gene: NA; V gene: TRBV10-3; CDR3 protein: CAISESRGGNGNTIYF; CDR3 DNA: TGTGCCATCAGTGAGTCTAGAGGGGGGAACGGAAACACCATATATTTT
J gene: TRBJ2-1; clone size: many; D gene: NA; V gene: TRBV2; CDR3 protein: CASPPSDRNEQFF; CDR3 DNA: TGTGCCAGCCCCCCCTCGGACCGAAATGAGCAGTTCTTC
J gene: TRBJ2-7; clone size: few; D gene: TRBD2; V gene: TRBV19; CDR3 protein: CASSPTISGRVYEQYF; CDR3 DNA: TGTGCCAGTAGTCCTACCATCAGCGGGAGGGTCTACGAGCAGTACTTC
J gene: TRBJ1-6; clone size: NA; D gene: TRBD1; V gene: TRBV2; CDR3 protein: CASRGQGSRNSPLHF; CDR3 DNA: TGTGCCAGCAGGGGACAGGGTTCGAGGAATTCACCCCTCCACTTT
J gene: TRBJ2-1; clone size: many; D gene: NA; V gene: TRBV20-1; CDR3 protein: CSAREGEQFF; CDR3 DNA: TGCAGTGCTAGAGAGGGTGAGCAGTTCTTC
J gene: TRBJ1-6; clone size: NA; D gene: NA; V gene: TRBV27; CDR3 protein: CASSPGLRNSPLHF; CDR3 DNA: TGTGCCAGCAGTCCAGGGCTTCGGAATTCACCCCTCCACTTT
J gene: TRBJ2-4; clone size: many; D gene: NA; V gene: TRBV12-3/TRBV12-4; CDR3 protein: CASRGRGQASAKNIQYF; CDR3 DNA: TGTGCCAGCAGAGGACGGGGCCAGGCGTCAGCCAAAAACATTCAGTACTTC
J gene: TRBJ1-2; clone size: many; D gene: NA; V gene: TRBV7-2; CDR3 protein: CASSLDTDYGYTF; CDR3 DNA: TGTGCCAGCAGCTTGGACACCGACTATGGCTACACCTTC
J gene: TRBJ2-6; clone size: many; D gene: NA; V gene: TRBV19; CDR3 protein: CASSVWASGANVLTF; CDR3 DNA: TGTGCCAGTAGTGTATGGGCCTCTGGGGCCAACGTCCTGACTTTC